The rows below give T cell receptor beta chains drawn from one sample of a study of cytomegalovirus exposure and HLA in healthy donors. Sequencing was performed with immunoSEQ multiplex PCR; in TCRdb, only in-frame clones are kept and a portion is missing. The table has approximately 70,000 clones, approximately 67% seen once. What was sequenced was PBMCs. Every receptor here comes from a man aged 35-49 years in good health and CMV-seropositive. Both conserved end residues are part of each CDR3. D genes are given only for firm matches. Not all rows give a size; the values are once, few, many and, for expanded clones, a class.

clone size	D gene	J gene	V gene	CDR3 DNA	CDR3 protein
-	-	TRBJ1-2	TRBV7-9	TGTGCCAGCAGCTTCGACAGGAACTATGGCTACACCTTC	CASSFDRNYGYTF
once	-	TRBJ1-5	TRBV9	TGTGCCAGCAGCCTCAGGTCGGATGATCAGCCCCAGCATTTT	CASSLRSDDQPQHF
few	TRBD1	TRBJ1-3	TRBV5-8	TGTGCCAGCAGCCTCGGACAGGGACGCTCTGGAAACACCATATATTTT	CASSLGQGRSGNTIYF
-	-	TRBJ2-7	TRBV27	TGTGCCAGCAGACTCAGTGGCGGGACGGGCTACGAGCAGTACTTC	CASRLSGGTGYEQYF
-	TRBD1	TRBJ1-5	TRBV29-1	TGCAGCGCCACACAGGGGGGAGGTCAGCCCCAGCATTTT	CSATQGGGQPQHF
-	TRBD1	TRBJ2-1	TRBV10-1	TGCGCCAGCAGTAAAACAGGGGACGAGCAGTTCTTC	CASSKTGDEQFF
-	TRBD1	TRBJ2-7	TRBV5-6	TGTGCCAGCAGCTTGACAGGGGTCTACGAGCAGTACTTC	CASSLTGVYEQYF
-	-	TRBJ1-1	TRBV9	TGTGCCAGCAGCGTAGTGGGCAGTCTGAACACTGAAGCTTTCTTT	CASSVVGSLNTEAFF
-	TRBD2	TRBJ2-7	TRBV2	TGTGCCAGCAGGGGTAGCGGGACGTCCTACGAGCAGTACTTC	CASRGSGTSYEQYF
few	-	TRBJ1-3	TRBV4-1	TGCGCCAGCAGCCAAGTAGTCTCGTGGAGCGGGCTGTGGGGAAACACCATATATTTT	CASSQVVSWSGLWGNTIYF
few	-	TRBJ2-5	TRBV7-8	TGTGCCAGCAGCTTAGTAGCGGAGACCCAGTACTTC	CASSLVAETQYF
-	-	TRBJ1-2	TRBV28	TGTGCCAGCAGTACGGACAGCTATGGCTACACCTTC	CASSTDSYGYTF
-	TRBD1	TRBJ2-5	TRBV29-1	TGCAGTACCGCAGGGGGATCACAAGAGACCCAGTACTTC	CSTAGGSQETQYF
-	TRBD1	TRBJ2-3	TRBV5-4	TGTGCCAGCAGCACTTCGTTAAGACAGGGGGGGACAGATACGCAGTATTTT	CASSTSLRQGGTDTQYF
-	TRBD2	TRBJ2-1	TRBV7-8	TGTGCCAGCAGCTCTCCTAAACTAGCGGGAGCTCTGAATGAGCAGTTCTTC	CASSSPKLAGALNEQFF
-	-	TRBJ2-2	TRBV6-5	TGTGCCAGCAGGGGCCTTACGAACACCGGGGAGCTGTTTTTT	CASRGLTNTGELFF
-	-	TRBJ2-7	TRBV11-1	TGTGCCAGCAGCTTAAGAGAGGCGCACGGCGAGCAGTACTTC	CASSLREAHGEQYF
-	TRBD1	TRBJ2-3	TRBV29-1	TGCAGCGTTGCGTGGGACAGGGAGTATTTT	CSVAWDREYF
many	TRBD1	TRBJ1-2	TRBV7-8	TGTGCCAGCAGCTTTGAAACCCGGAGACAGGGGCGGCGTGGCTACACCTTC	CASSFETRRQGRRGYTF
-	-	TRBJ1-2	TRBV5-1	TGCGCCAGCAGCTTGGTCTCGACACTAGCTTATGGCTACACCTTC	CASSLVSTLAYGYTF
-	TRBD1	TRBJ1-2	TRBV19	TGTGCCAGTAGGTCCCGGGACAGATATGGCTACACCTTC	CASRSRDRYGYTF
-	-	TRBJ1-5	TRBV19	TGTGCCAGTACCCTAAACTTAATCGTTCAGCCCCAGCATTTT	CASTLNLIVQPQHF
once	-	TRBJ1-5	TRBV5-5	TGTGCCAGCAGTTTGCACTCCACAGGGATCGGTCAGCCCCAGCATTTT	CASSLHSTGIGQPQHF
-	TRBD1	TRBJ1-4	TRBV10-3	TGTGCCATCAGTGCCCAGACAGGGAGTGCAACTAATGAAAAACTGTTTTTT	CAISAQTGSATNEKLFF
-	TRBD1	TRBJ2-1	TRBV29-1	TGCAGCGTTGACGACAGGGGGAGAGGGAGTGAGCAGTTCTTC	CSVDDRGRGSEQFF
-	-	TRBJ2-7	TRBV9	TGTGCCAGCAGCCTAAACTCGTGGGGGGACGAGCAGTACTTC	CASSLNSWGDEQYF
-	-	TRBJ1-4	TRBV9	TGTGCCAGCAGCCCATCAGGAACAACTAATGAAAAACTGTTTTTT	CASSPSGTTNEKLFF
-	TRBD1	TRBJ1-2	TRBV6-1	TGTGCCAGCAGTGCCCACCGGGACAGGTATGGCTACACCTTC	CASSAHRDRYGYTF
few	TRBD2	TRBJ2-1	TRBV28	TGTGCCAGCAGGGAGGCCGGGACTAGCTCCTACAATGAGCAGTTCTTC	CASREAGTSSYNEQFF
few	-	TRBJ1-5	TRBV2	TGTGCCAGCAGTGAAGCGCTTGGAGGGGAACAGCCCCAGCATTTT	CASSEALGGEQPQHF
-	TRBD1	TRBJ1-3	TRBV6-1	TGTGCCAGCAGTGTTCGACAGGGCGACGCCTCTGGAAACACCATATATTTT	CASSVRQGDASGNTIYF
-	TRBD2	TRBJ2-5	TRBV4-3	TGCGCCAGCAGCCAAGCCCTTGGACTAGCGGGGGTCCATCAAGAGACCCAGTACTTC	CASSQALGLAGVHQETQYF
few	-	TRBJ1-1	TRBV4-2	TGTGCCAGCAGCCAAGATCCGGGGAGGGACACTGAAGCTTTCTTT	CASSQDPGRDTEAFF
-	-	TRBJ2-1	TRBV6-5	TGTGCCAGCAGTTACTCGTGGCGGAGCGGTGAGCAGTTCTTC	CASSYSWRSGEQFF
-	TRBD1	TRBJ1-5	TRBV19	TGTGCCAGTAGTATAGAGACAGGGGACCTTCGGCCCCAGCATTTT	CASSIETGDLRPQHF
-	TRBD1	TRBJ1-2	TRBV9	TGTGCCAGCAGCGTGGGACAGGGCGTCCTTGGTGGCTACACCTTC	CASSVGQGVLGGYTF
-	-	TRBJ2-7	TRBV7-9	TGTGCCAGCAGCACCTACTACGAGCAGTACTTC	CASSTYYEQYF
few	-	TRBJ1-1	TRBV18	TGTGCCAGCTCACCTAGCACGGGGAACACTGAAGCTTTCTTT	CASSPSTGNTEAFF
once	TRBD1	TRBJ2-7	TRBV19	TGTGCCAGTAGTTCCGGACAGGGGGCAACCTACGAGCAGTACTTC	CASSSGQGATYEQYF
few	-	TRBJ2-7	TRBV13	TGTGCCAGCAGCTTGGGTAGGGGCTTTGCCTACGAGCAGTACTTC	CASSLGRGFAYEQYF
-	-	TRBJ1-4	TRBV29-1	TGCAGCGTTGCTCCAGGTCCCGAAAAACTGTTTTTT	CSVAPGPEKLFF
few	-	TRBJ2-1	TRBV27	TGTGCCAGCAGTTTTAGCTCCTACAATGAGCAGTTCTTC	CASSFSSYNEQFF